These 3 T cell receptor beta chains were all obtained from the same sample, sequenced in a study of blood T cell repertoires in COVID-19. The method was immunoSEQ multiplex PCR; TCRdb's version includes in-frame clones alone and lacks a portion of them. The table has more than 150,000 clones, 87% seen once; the top ten hold 2.5%. Sequences were obtained from peripheral blood. Receptors were obtained from a man in his forties with active or convalescent COVID-19.

This clone was detected ten times or more. The CDR3 nucleotides are TGTGCCAGCAGCCAAAGCGGGGGAGCTGGGGAGACCCAGTACTTC. Its protein product is CASSQSGGAGETQYF. V is TRBV3-1 (or the pseudogene TRBV3-2) and J is TRBJ2-5, with TRBD2 matching over 8 bases. Germline V gene data show CDR1 as LGHDT and CDR2 as YNNKEL (reference sequence). The CDR3 loop spans 15 amino acids. V was pared by 2 bases and J by 5 bases, with 7 bases of the junction left unmatched.

The chain is built from TRBV5-5 and TRBJ2-7; TRBD1 agrees at 12 bases. Germline-derived CDR1 and CDR2 are SGHKS and YYEKEE (reference sequence). The length of the CDR3 is 17 residues. J was trimmed by 4 bases and V by 6 bases; bases with no gene match: 14. CDR3 loop: CASTSFAGQGARYEQYF. The DNA for the CDR3 is TGTGCCAGCACCTCGTTCGCGGGACAGGGGGCCAGGTACGAGCAGTACTTC.

V is TRBV27 and J is TRBJ1-1; D is undetermined. V lost 5 bases, J lost 8 bases, and 15 bases lay in between. Germline CDR1 and CDR2: MNHEY and SMNVEV (reference sequence). The CDR3 loop spans 13 amino acids. CDR3 in DNA: TGTGCCAGCAGTCGGGGTAGGACGTACGAAGCTTTCTTT. Translating it yields CASSRGRTYEAFF.